The entry that follows covers one T cell receptor (beta chain) sequence. The antigen this receptor binds is unknown. Per-base qualities were not stored, and no clone one base away is much larger. The collaborating institutions used their own protocols to collect whole blood in K2EDTA tubes. For TCRbeta analysis, collaborator samples were shipped as frozen whole blood, as isolated PBMCs, or as DNA extracted from either sample type. The sample originates from a study of blood T cell repertoires in COVID-19 (dated by TCRdb to between 2020 and 2021). For the study in its entirety: The collaborator samples originated in the United States, Italy and Spain and spanned the acute and convalescent phases of COVID-19. Sample metadata almost always included a de-identified subject ID, COVID-19 status, age in years and sex. The repertoires were released in a freely available public database intended as a resource for research on the immune response to SARS-CoV-2. Where HLA class I and class II types were available, the types were taken from metadata supplied by the sample provider, not from assay-based typing. Deeply sampled blood TCRbeta repertoires from subjects exposed to, actively infected with, or recovered from COVID-19 were included in the dataset. Samples were obtained from the ongoing ImmuneRACE study (first 160 participants) and from over 1,000 subjects provided by 6 global collaborators. The material from the prospective study consisted of cDNA or gDNA derived from T cells, B-cell-depleted T cells, or PBMCs. Overall study results and their limits: Clinical and demographic metadata were provided uncurated, with the amount varying by source and participant.

Measured from the cysteine to the phenylalanine, the CDR3 is 16 residues long. Only the CDR3 region is kept as DNA, spanning 48 bases read in frame from base 1. V loses 5 bases at its end and J loses 5 bases; junction bases beyond the gene matches: 11. CDR1 and CDR2, looked up from the germline V gene, are SGHDT and YYEEEE. TCRbeta CDR3 regions were amplified from genomic DNA using the immunoSEQ Assay, a bias-controlled multiplex PCR. The authors' pipeline ran thus. The number of nucleated cells in each sample was estimated from the amplification of reference gene primers within the assay. Sequence reads were collapsed and filtered to measure the absolute abundance of every unique TCRbeta CDR3 rearrangement. For each sample, productive Simpson clonality was calculated by taking the square root of Simpson's diversity index across productive rearrangements. TCRdb provides this immuneACCESS table in a form limited to in-frame rearrangements. Some clones are lacking; in checked studies, under half of them reflect an unresolved V gene, and why the rest are absent is not known. V and J calls and clone size are those listed in that table; D and trimming were worked out from the DNA. The sample has fewer than 200,000 clones on record, 88% of them singletons. Of the sample, around 6% falls within the top ten clones.

The receptor was isolated from a man in his forties or fifties with active or convalescent COVID-19. Sequencing used peripheral blood. The sequence joins TRBV5-6 to TRBJ2-5, with 11 central nucleotides matching TRBD2. CDR3 protein: CASRYATSGGRETQYF. The DNA is as follows: TGTGCCAGCAGATATGCTACTAGCGGGGGACGGGAGACCCAGTACTTC.